A selection of T cell receptor beta chains follows, all from one sample in a study of T cells in Graves' hyperthyroidism and ophthalmopathy. Each CDR3 protein gets one entry after TCRdb re-called the multiplex PCR reads with MiXCR. The sample carries around 540,000 distinct CDR3 sequences, 46% recorded once. The sample comprised peripheral blood or thyroid tissue (not recorded which). These receptor sequences come from a woman aged 18-30 years with Graves' hyperthyroidism. Each CDR3 is given with its conserved first and last residue. Size values are once, few and many counts, or a class for expanded clones, and some rows have none.

TRBV10-3,NA,TRBJ2-7,CASSLAAQEQYF
TRBV7-9,NA,TRBJ1-2,CASSSGQGAGGYTF
TRBV7-6,NA,NA,CASRFTSGAYYEQYF
TRBV7-2,few,TRBJ2-5,CASSHTSGRGETQYF
TRBV7-6,once,TRBJ2-1,CASSLAVGEQFF
TRBV7-8,NA,TRBJ2-7,CASSPTAPGQTYEQYF
TRBV2,many,TRBJ1-5,CASSRSGGGEQPQHF
TRBV19,NA,TRBJ1-4,CASREDLTAKNEKLFF
TRBV7-9,NA,TRBJ2-5,CASSRTNSMEWWETQYF
TRBV7-9,few,TRBJ1-4,CASSSGDLNEKLFF
TRBV6-6,many,TRBJ2-7,CASSGLAVLGEQYF
TRBV5-8,NA,TRBJ2-7,CASSMGYTVNYEQYF
TRBV6-6,few,TRBJ1-5,CASSPVGGSNQPQHF
TRBV20-1,many,TRBJ2-7,CSARRDSYEQYF
TRBV24-1,many,TRBJ1-5,CATSDLKGNNQPQHF
TRBV10-3,NA,TRBJ1-5,CAIQGEAMPQHF
TRBV12-3/TRBV12-4,NA,TRBJ2-7,CASRVSGRNSYEQYF
TRBV11-2,NA,TRBJ2-7,CASRWDRASEQYF
TRBV10-3,NA,TRBJ1-6,CAISLRTVNSPLHF
TRBV2,few,TRBJ1-1,CASTMDLNTEAFF
TRBV2,NA,TRBJ1-1,CASSFEQNTEAFF
TRBV7-2,NA,TRBJ2-2,CAGSTSGRAWELFF
TRBV7-9,NA,TRBJ2-5,CASSPTGVWTQYF
TRBV29-1,NA,TRBJ2-3,CSVEGQGAPDTQYF
TRBV2,once,TRBJ2-3,CASSEHETSWTDTQYF
TRBV10-2,NA,TRBJ2-2,CASITGQGAGEQFF
TRBV15,NA,TRBJ2-5,CATSSASLAGEETQYF
TRBV25-1,NA,TRBJ2-5,CARNDRGGTQYF
TRBV7-9,many,TRBJ1-2,CASSFDRRGLGGYTF